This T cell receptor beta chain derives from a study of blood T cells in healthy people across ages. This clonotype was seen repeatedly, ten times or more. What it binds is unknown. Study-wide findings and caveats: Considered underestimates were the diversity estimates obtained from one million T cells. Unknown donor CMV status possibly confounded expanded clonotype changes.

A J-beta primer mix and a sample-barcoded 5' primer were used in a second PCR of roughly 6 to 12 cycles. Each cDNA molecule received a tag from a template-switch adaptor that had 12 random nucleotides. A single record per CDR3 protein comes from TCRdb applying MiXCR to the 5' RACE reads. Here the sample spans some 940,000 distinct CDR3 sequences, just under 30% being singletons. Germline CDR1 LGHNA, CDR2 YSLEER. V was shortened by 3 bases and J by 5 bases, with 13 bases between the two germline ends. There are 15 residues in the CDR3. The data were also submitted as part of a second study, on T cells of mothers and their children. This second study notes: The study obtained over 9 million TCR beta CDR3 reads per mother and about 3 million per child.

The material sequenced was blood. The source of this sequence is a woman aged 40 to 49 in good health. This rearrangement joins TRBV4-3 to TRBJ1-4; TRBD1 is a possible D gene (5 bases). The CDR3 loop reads CASSHGHRKNEKLFF. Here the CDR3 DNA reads TGCGCCAGCAGCCATGGTCACAGGAAAAATGAAAAACTGTTTTTT.